The present T cell receptor (beta chain) was sequenced within a study of blood T cell repertoires in COVID-19. Study at large: Spain, Italy and the United States supplied samples that represented acute and convalescent COVID-19.

In the authors' workflow: Nucleated cell number was recorded as an estimate derived from reference gene primer amplification. TCRdb keeps only in-frame clones here, not all; method: immunoSEQ multiplex PCR. Clonal size and the V and J genes are those of that table, whereas D and trimming came from the DNA. The repertoire consists of roughly 67,000 clones, with about 80% occurring once and the leading ten covering around 23%. Unmatched junction bases numbered 11, after V lost 5 bases and J lost 10 bases. This CDR3 is 16 amino acids long. Germline V gene data show CDR1 as MNHEY and CDR2 as SVGEGT. This clone was seen once.

The receptor was isolated from a human donor in a cohort sampled during active COVID-19. Sequencing was carried out using peripheral blood. This chain joins TRBV6-2 or TRBV6-3 and TRBJ1-6; TRBD1 matches 10 bases. Here the CDR3 DNA reads TGTGCCAGCAGTATCGAGACAGGGGGCGGACCCTCACCCCTCCACTTT. It codes for CASSIETGGGPSPLHF.